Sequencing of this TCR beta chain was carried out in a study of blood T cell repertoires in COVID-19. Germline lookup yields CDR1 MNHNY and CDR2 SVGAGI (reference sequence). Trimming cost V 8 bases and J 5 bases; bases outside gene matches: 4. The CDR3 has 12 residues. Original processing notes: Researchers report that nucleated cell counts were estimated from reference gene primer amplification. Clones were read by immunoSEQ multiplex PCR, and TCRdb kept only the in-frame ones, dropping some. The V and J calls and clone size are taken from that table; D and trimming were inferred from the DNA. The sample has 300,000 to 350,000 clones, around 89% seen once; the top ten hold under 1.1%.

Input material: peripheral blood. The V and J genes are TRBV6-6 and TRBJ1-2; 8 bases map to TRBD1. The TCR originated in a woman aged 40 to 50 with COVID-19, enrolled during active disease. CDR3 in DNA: TGTGCCAGCTGGGACAGGCCTTATGGCTACACCTTC. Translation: CASWDRPYGYTF.